The 24 T cell receptor beta chains below come from one sample, sequenced in a study of identical twins. TCRdb re-analysed the 5' RACE reads in MiXCR, keeping a single row per CDR3 protein. The sample consists of approximately 1.8 million distinct CDR3 sequences, about 32% of them appearing once. Specimen: cord blood. All receptors derive from a newborn girl in good health.

This chain links TRBV5-4 with TRBJ2-3, with 9 bases fitting TRBD1. V was clipped by 4 bases and J by 9 bases; unmatched bases: 9. CDR1 SGHNT and CDR2 YYREEE come from the germline V gene (reference sequence). The CDR3 has 14 amino acids. DNA of the CDR3: TGTGCCAGCAGCCTCGGGACAGGGATCGGGACGCAGTATTTT. The encoded protein is CASSLGTGIGTQYF.

Only a few counts were recorded for this clonotype. The chain links TRBV4-2 to TRBJ2-5, with TRBD2 matching 11 bases. CDR3 length: 17 amino acids. Germline lookup yields CDR1 LGHNA and CDR2 YNFKEQ. J lost 5 bases, V lost 1 base, and 9 bases had no gene match. CDR3 sequence: CASSQATSGGWLETQYF. In DNA, the CDR3 is TGTGCCAGCAGCCAAGCAACTAGCGGGGGTTGGTTGGAGACCCAGTACTTC.

In this sample, this clonotype turned up a few times. The chain couples TRBV10-3 to TRBJ2-1; TRBD2 aligns across 10 bases. The germline V gene encodes CDR1 ENHRY and CDR2 SYGVKD. The trim removed 5 bases at V and 7 bases at J, leaving 14 bases unmatched. The CDR3 runs to 17 residues. CDR3 sequence (DNA): TGTGCCATCAGTACCTTAGAGAGCGGGGGGGCCAGGAATGAGCAGTTCTTC. Its protein is CAISTLESGGARNEQFF.

This clonotype was recorded many times. This chain uses TRBV12-3 or TRBV12-4 with TRBJ2-1; 7 bases match TRBD2. The CDR3 sequence is 15 residues long. V was clipped by 3 bases and J by 0 bases; unmatched bases: 2. The CDR3 nucleotides are TGTGCCAGCAGTTTTCGGGAGGTCTCCTACAATGAGCAGTTCTTC. Translating it yields CASSFREVSYNEQFF.

This chain connects TRBV5-5 to TRBJ1-4; D call uncertain. The CDR3 length is 13 residues. CDR1 SGHKS and CDR2 YYEKEE come from the germline V gene (reference sequence). Trimming took 1 base from V and 8 from J, leaving 9 bases between them. The CDR3 DNA reads TGTGCCAGCAGCTTGTTGGCGTCGGAAAAACTGTTTTTT. Translation gives CASSLLASEKLFF.

This clonotype was found a few times. V usage is TRBV6-2 or TRBV6-3 and J usage is TRBJ2-1, with 9 positions matching TRBD2. The V gene's germline CDR1 is MNHEY and CDR2 SVGEGT. The CDR3 sequence is 17 residues long. Losses at the gene ends were 5 bases for V and 4 bases for J; bases not matched to a gene: 12. DNA of the CDR3: TGTGCCAGCAGTACCCTTATAGCGGGAGAGTTTTACAATGAGCAGTTCTTC. This translates into CASSTLIAGEFYNEQFF.

The chain employs TRBV30 and TRBJ1-1; no clear D. Germline values: CDR1 GTSNPN, CDR2 SVGIG (reference sequence). With 8 bases removed from V and 0 bases from J, the gap between germline ends came to 25 bases. The CDR3 runs to 17 residues. CDR3 residues: CAVNLRTLVLMNTEAFF. The CDR3, as DNA: TGTGCCGTTAATCTCAGAACCTTAGTTCTGATGAACACTGAAGCTTTCTTT.

The chain combines TRBV6-5 with TRBJ2-4; TRBD1 aligns across 7 bases. In germline, CDR1 is MNHEY, CDR2 SVGAGI. This CDR3 spans 16 amino acids. The V segment lost 5 bases and the J segment 8 bases; nucleotides outside the gene matches: 15. The CDR3 spells CASSRQGRSLTHIQYF. In DNA form, the CDR3 reads TGTGCCAGCAGTCGACAGGGTCGTAGTTTAACGCACATTCAGTACTTC.

The J gene is TRBJ2-7, the V gene TRBV25-1; D possibly uses TRBD1 or TRBD2 (5 bases each). The CDR3 is made up of 14 amino acids. Germline CDR1 MGHDK, CDR2 SYGVNS. V lost 3 bases and J 7 bases, leaving 16 bases between the germline ends. Here the CDR3 DNA reads TGTGCCAGCAGTGACGGGGCAGGCAGCAATGAGCAGTACTTC. It encodes CASSDGAGSNEQYF.

Only a few counts were recorded for this clonotype. The chain joins TRBV5-1 to TRBJ2-1; 11 nucleotides line up with TRBD2. Trimming at V came to 4 bases and at J to 4 bases, leaving 4 bases not matched to a gene. CDR3 length: 15 residues. Germline CDR1 and CDR2: SGHRS and YFSETQ. The CDR3 DNA reads as TGCGCCAGCAGCCCTGTAGCGGGAGGGTACAATGAGCAGTTCTTC. Translating it yields CASSPVAGGYNEQFF. The full variable domain, rest sourced from reference TRBV5-1 and TRBJ2-1, is KAGVTQTPRYLIKTRGQQVTLSCSPISGHRSVSWYQQTPGQGLQFLFEYFSETQRNKGNFPGRFSGRQFSNSRSEMNVSTLELGDSALYLCASSPVAGGYNEQFFGPGTRLTVL.

This clonotype was detected only a few times. The V call is TRBV11-2, the J call TRBJ2-1; D may be TRBD1 or TRBD2 (5 bases each). CDR3 length: 16 amino acids. Germline V gives CDR1 SGHAT, CDR2 FQNNGV. Trimming removed 5 bases at V and 2 bases at J, with 16 bases between. CDR3 amino acids: CASSLLRGRPYNEQFF. In nucleotides, the CDR3 is TGTGCCAGCAGCCTGCTACGGGGCCGCCCCTACAATGAGCAGTTCTTC.

In this sample, this clonotype turned up once. This chain uses TRBV4-1 with TRBJ1-4, with D possibly being TRBD1 (6 bases). Per the germline V gene, CDR1 is MGHRA and CDR2 is YSYEKL. The CDR3 totals 14 residues. V gave up 4 bases and J gave up 7 bases, with 13 bases separating them. The CDR3 nucleotides read TGCGCCAGCAGCCGAGACAGGACATTTGAAAAACTGTTTTTT. Amino acids: CASSRDRTFEKLFF.

This clonotype was counted a few times. The chain recombines TRBV20-1 with TRBJ2-7, with a weak D call TRBD1 (6 bases). Germline values: CDR1 DFQATT, CDR2 SNEGSKA (reference sequence). The CDR3 has 16 residues. Trimming removed 6 bases at V and 2 bases at J, with 23 bases between. Here the CDR3 DNA reads TGCAGTGCCACCCTTTCTTTTGTAGGACAGCCCTACGAGCAGTACTTC. It yields the protein CSATLSFVGQPYEQYF.

This chain connects TRBV18 to TRBJ2-5; TRBD2 might be the D (6 bases). Germline-derived CDR1 and CDR2 are KGHSH and LQKENI. V dropped 3 bases and J dropped 2 bases, with 13 bases sitting between them. This CDR3 has 15 residues. The CDR3 DNA is TGTGCCAGCTCACCGCTAGCGTGGCCGCAAGAGACCCAGTACTTC. Translating it yields CASSPLAWPQETQYF.

This chain joins TRBV20-1 and TRBJ2-1; D is perhaps TRBD2 (6 bases). The germline gives CDR1 DFQATT, CDR2 SNEGSKA (reference sequence). There are 14 residues in the CDR3. The ends were cut back, 3 bases at V and 5 bases at J, with 14 bases in the middle. As DNA, the CDR3 is TGCAGTGCTAGGCGCAGCGGACTAAACAATGAGCAGTTCTTC. As protein: CSARRSGLNNEQFF.

J is TRBJ2-7 and V is TRBV2; D might be TRBD2 (5 bases). The germline CDR1 and CDR2 sequences are SNHLY and FYNNEI. The CDR3 has 13 residues. Trimming removed 7 bases at V and 5 bases at J, with 15 bases between. CDR3 amino acids: CASTERGRNEQYF. The CDR3 coding sequence is TGTGCCAGCACCGAACGGGGTAGGAACGAGCAGTACTTC.

The V and J genes are TRBV25-1 and TRBJ2-3; 8 bases match TRBD1. In germline, CDR1 is MGHDK, CDR2 SYGVNS. This CDR3 comprises 18 residues. V lost 6 bases to trimming and J lost 0 bases; unmatched junction nucleotides: 14. CDR3 region: CASSSHAGTGTSTDTQYF. Here the CDR3 DNA reads TGTGCCAGCAGCTCCCATGCCGGGACAGGCACTAGCACAGATACGCAGTATTTT.

This clonotype was detected a few times. The V gene is TRBV19, the J gene TRBJ1-1, with D unclear. Germline V CDR1 and CDR2: LNHDA, SQIVND (reference sequence). This CDR3 comprises 13 residues. Trimming took off 3 bases at V and 0 bases at J, with 5 bases between the two ends. CDR3 loop: CASSIRVNTEAFF. The CDR3 DNA follows: TGTGCCAGTAGTATCCGGGTGAACACTGAAGCTTTCTTT.

A few counts support this clonotype. The V and J genes are TRBV28 and TRBJ2-6; no clear D gene. Germline CDR1 reads MDHEN; CDR2 reads SYDVKM. The CDR3 covers 14 residues. The V end lost 7 bases, the J end lost 1 base, and 8 bases lay between the germline ends. The CDR3 protein is CASTGRSGANVLTF. The CDR3 DNA is TGTGCCAGCACTGGCCGATCTGGGGCCAACGTCCTGACTTTC.

The gene calls are TRBV24-1 and TRBJ2-7, with 10 bases that match TRBD1. With V trimmed by 4 bases and J by 7 bases, 9 bases remained unmatched. Germline CDR1 is KGHDR and CDR2 is SFDVKD. The CDR3 length is 15 residues. This CDR3 reads CATSDPGQGSDEQYF. The CDR3 region has the DNA TGTGCCACCAGTGACCCGGGACAGGGGAGCGATGAGCAGTACTTC.

J is TRBJ1-4 and V is TRBV18; no definite D call. Trimming removed 3 bases from V and 6 bases from J, with 8 bases in between. Germline CDR1 reads KGHSH; CDR2 reads LQKENI. The CDR3 has 13 residues. The CDR3 nucleotides are TGTGCCAGCTCACCCAACCTAGATGAAAAACTGTTTTTT. Translated: CASSPNLDEKLFF.

The V gene is TRBV29-1, the J gene TRBJ2-5; TRBD1 agrees at 9 bases. TRBJ2-7 matches the DNA end more closely, so the J call is doubtful. The germline V gene has CDR1 SQVTM and CDR2 ANQGSEA. This CDR3 spans 14 amino acids. Written as DNA, the CDR3 is TGCAGCGTTGCTCGCTTCGGACAGGGGTTCGAGCAGTACTTC. This encodes CSVARFGQGFEQYF.

The chain links TRBV19 to TRBJ2-2; no clear D gene. From germline, CDR1 is LNHDA and CDR2 SQIVND (reference sequence). The germline V and J ends were trimmed by 3 bases and 6 bases, with 17 bases remaining between them. This CDR3 has 16 residues. As DNA, the CDR3 is TGTGCCAGTAGTATTGGCAGCAGGATACTTTCCGGGGAGCTGTTTTTT. It encodes CASSIGSRILSGELFF.

This rearrangement joins TRBV5-1 to TRBJ1-4; D is unresolved. Trimming took off 0 bases at V and 2 bases at J, with 11 bases between the two ends. CDR3 length equals 16 residues. Germline CDR1 SGHRS, CDR2 YFSETQ. CDR3 nucleotides: TGCGCCAGCAGCTTGGGCACCCTGTCCACTAATGAAAAACTGTTTTTT. Protein product: CASSLGTLSTNEKLFF.